Following are 30 T cell receptor beta chains from one sample sequenced in a study of Tregs in tolerant kidney transplant recipients. TCRdb's copy holds only in-frame clones and misses some; the assay was immunoSEQ multiplex PCR. The specimen's table records 45,000 to 55,000 clones. Here the sequenced sample was CD4+ T cells from blood, taken before the transplant. The receptors come from a human donor who received a combined kidney and bone marrow transplant.

To note about this clone: The read stops 3 residues short of the end of the CDR3; the missing end is completed from the germline J gene. This chain links TRBV19 with TRBJ2-1; no clear D. V shed 0 bases and J shed 0 bases, with 6 bases lying between them. The V gene's germline CDR1 is LNHDA and CDR2 SQIVND (reference sequence). This CDR3 has 15 amino acids. The sequenced part of the CDR3 DNA is TGTGCCAGTAGTATAGACGATAGCTCCTACAATGAG. Amino acids: CASSIDDSSYNE. The entire CDR3 sequence reads CASSIDDSSYNEQFF.

A note on this clone: The CDR3 end is not reached by the read, which stops 3 residues before it; the germline J gene fills it in. The rearrangement joins TRBV19 to TRBJ2-5; D not certain. Germline CDR1 LNHDA, CDR2 SQIVND (reference sequence). The CDR3 is 15 residues long. Trimming shortened V by 5 bases and J by 5 bases, and 18 bases separated the two germline ends. The CDR3 DNA, read in part, is TGTGCCAGTAGTTTCCGCAGGAGTGCTATCGAGACC. Its protein product is CASSFRRSAIET. The full CDR3 protein is CASSFRRSAIETQYF.

Incomplete CDR3 DNA: TGCAGTGCTACCGACAGGGCGACCGATGAAAAA. This encodes CSATDRATDEK. The CDR3 as a whole reads CSATDRATDEKLFF. This chain connects TRBV20-1 to TRBJ1-4, with 7 bases that match TRBD1. The CDR3 extends 3 residues past the end of the read, so its final part is completed from the germline J gene. CDR1 is DFQATT, CDR2 SNEGSKA, per germline (reference sequence). This CDR3 region has 14 residues. V was clipped by 4 bases and J by 6 bases; unmatched bases: 8.

Concerning this clone itself: Read coverage stops 3 residues before the CDR3 terminus; the germline J gene supplies the remainder. The chain recombines TRBV2 with TRBJ2-7, with D possibly being TRBD1 (6 bases). CDR1 and CDR2 (germline): SNHLY, FYNNEI. V lost 5 bases and J lost 6, with 8 bases in between. The CDR3 loop spans 11 amino acids. The chain's CDR3 is CASSLTGEQYF. The covered CDR3 bases are TGTGCCAGCAGTTTGACAGGCGAG. The whole variable domain, filled in from reference TRBV2 and TRBJ2-7, reads EPEVTQTPSHQVTQMGQEVILRCVPISNHLYFYWYRQILGQKVEFLVSFYNNEISEKSEIFDDQFSVERPDGSNFTLKIRSTKLEDSAMYFCASSLTGEQYFGPGTRLTVT.

With respect to this clone: The read terminates 3 residues ahead of where the CDR3 ends, so the germline J gene completes it. The chain is built from TRBV19 and TRBJ1-1, with unresolved D. The germline gives CDR1 LNHDA, CDR2 SQIVND (reference sequence). Trimming removed 10 bases at V and 4 bases at J, with 16 bases between. The CDR3 has 13 amino acids. Partial CDR3 DNA: TGTGCCACAACAGAGCTCTATGGCACTGAA. This translates into CATTELYGTE. The entire CDR3 reads CATTELYGTEAFF.

As regards this clone: The read comes to an end 3 residues before the CDR3 does, leaving the germline J gene to fill in the end. The chain carries TRBV7-3 and TRBJ2-7; 10 bases map to TRBD1. The CDR3 runs 15 residues. The germline V gene has CDR1 SGHTA and CDR2 FQGTGA. V lost 5 bases and J lost 4; bases outside the gene matches: 8. The sequenced CDR3 bases are TGTGCCAGCAGCCTTTTTGACAGGGGGCCATACGAG. It codes for CASSLFDRGPYE. The entire CDR3 protein is CASSLFDRGPYEQYF.

Turning to this clone: Read coverage stops 3 residues before the CDR3 terminus; the germline J gene supplies the remainder. The gene calls are TRBV20-1 and TRBJ2-7; D gene ambiguous. Germline-derived CDR1 and CDR2 are DFQATT and SNEGSKA (reference sequence). The V and J ends lost 3 bases and 3 bases respectively, with 21 bases between them. The CDR3 totals 16 residues. CDR3 residues: CSASPRRQVKGYEQYF. Incomplete CDR3 DNA: TGCAGTGCTAGTCCTCGACGCCAGGTAAAGGGCTACGAG.

Regarding this clone: The CDR3 end is not reached by the read, which stops 3 residues before it; the germline J gene fills it in. This chain links TRBV10-1 with TRBJ2-1; 11 bases are shared with TRBD1. V shed 4 bases, J shed 7 bases, and the junction held 9 bases outside the gene matches. CDR1 is WNHNN, CDR2 SYGVQD, per germline (reference sequence). The CDR3 length is 16 residues. The part of the CDR3 DNA that was read is TGCGCCAGCAGTGGTACCGGGACAGGGGGAGTTAATGAG. As protein: CASSGTGTGGVNE. The whole CDR3 protein reads CASSGTGTGGVNEQFF.

To note about this clone: The missing CDR3 end, 3 residues past where the read stops, is filled in from the germline J gene. The chain couples TRBV7-3 to TRBJ2-2, with TRBD1 matching over 9 bases. This CDR3 comprises 14 residues. Germline values: CDR1 SGHTA, CDR2 FQGTGA. V shed 5 bases, J shed 5 bases, and the junction held 3 bases outside the gene matches. The DNA read from the CDR3 is TGTGCCAGCAGCCAAGGACAGGGGACCGGGGAG. It yields the protein CASSQGQGTGE. From start to end, the CDR3 is CASSQGQGTGELFF.

A word on this clone: The DNA ends 3 residues before the CDR3 does, and the rest of the CDR3 is filled in from the germline J gene. The V and J genes are TRBV19 and TRBJ2-4; 7 positions agree with TRBD1. The V gene's germline CDR1 is LNHDA and CDR2 SQIVND (reference sequence). This CDR3 contains 14 residues. V shed 2 bases, J shed 8 bases, and the junction held 6 bases outside the gene matches. The sequenced CDR3 bases are TGTGCCAGTAGTATAAGAACAGGGGCGGACATT. Translating it yields CASSIRTGADI. In full, the CDR3 is CASSIRTGADIQYF. Combining the CDR3 with reference TRBV19 and TRBJ2-4 gives the whole variable domain DGGITQSPKYLFRKEGQNVTLSCEQNLNHDAMYWYRQDPGQGLRLIYYSQIVNDFQKGDIAEGYSVSREKKESFPLTVTSAQKNPTAFYLCASSIRTGADIQYFGAGTRLSVL.

Worth noting for this clone: The read falls 3 residues short of the CDR3 end, and the missing part is taken from the germline J gene. The V and J genes are TRBV5-1 and TRBJ2-5; D perhaps matches TRBD1 (6 bases). Trimming took off 4 bases at V and 6 bases at J, with 19 bases between the two ends. This CDR3 is 15 amino acids long. Germline V gene sequence: CDR1 SGHRS, CDR2 YFSETQ. The CDR3 sequence: CASSPGAGERKTQYF. Incomplete CDR3 DNA: TGCGCCAGCAGCCCCGGGGCAGGGGAAAGAAAGACC.

In regard to this clone: The observed sequence ends 3 residues before the CDR3 terminus, with the missing tail filled in from the germline J gene. The chain links TRBV18 to TRBJ2-5; D remains ambiguous. Germline V CDR1 and CDR2: KGHSH, LQKENI. The CDR3 has 14 residues. V was cut by 3 bases and J by 5 bases, with 13 bases left in between. The CDR3 protein is CASSPQSGRETQYF. CDR3 bases read: TGTGCCAGCTCACCTCAGTCCGGCAGGGAGACC.

A note on this clone: Read sequence stops 3 residues before the CDR3 end, and the germline J gene provides the missing end. The chain links TRBV20-1 to TRBJ1-2, with TRBD1 matching 7 bases. Trimming at V came to 0 bases and at J to 2 bases, leaving 6 bases not matched to a gene. The CDR3 consists of 15 residues. Germline lookup yields CDR1 DFQATT and CDR2 SNEGSKA (reference sequence). CDR3 protein: CSARDRTGMNYGYTF. The DNA read from the CDR3 is TGCAGTGCTAGAGATCGGACAGGAATGAACTATGGC.

Regarding this clone: A read error may produce the germline difference seen at one junction end. The read stops 3 residues short of the end of the CDR3; the missing end is completed from the germline J gene. The gene calls are TRBV4-2 and TRBJ1-6; the D is unclear. Looked up from germline, CDR1 is LGHNA and CDR2 is YNFKEQ. The CDR3 has 18 residues. CDR3: CASSQDPAESSYNSPLHF. Incomplete CDR3 DNA: TGCGCCAGCAGCCAAGATCCCGCGGAGAGCTCCTATAATTCACCC.

To note about this clone: The sequence runs out 3 residues before the end of the CDR3; the remainder is reconstructed from the germline J gene. The chain links TRBV5-1 to TRBJ2-7, with D possibly matching TRBD2 (7 bases). The CDR3 spans 15 residues. Trimming took off 0 bases at V and 2 bases at J, with 12 bases between the two ends. Germline CDR1 and CDR2: SGHRS and YFSETQ. The CDR3 DNA, read in part, is TGCGCCAGCAGCTTGGAAGGGGGGGCACCCTACGAG. Its protein is CASSLEGGAPYE. In full, the CDR3 is CASSLEGGAPYEQYF.

Concerning this clone itself: The read terminates 3 residues ahead of where the CDR3 ends, so the germline J gene completes it. The chain is built from TRBV5-6 and TRBJ2-7, with D tentatively TRBD1 (5 bases). Deletions cut 1 base from V and 0 bases from J, with 11 bases between. Germline loops: CDR1 SGHDT, CDR2 YYEEEE. There are 15 residues in the CDR3. CDR3 residues: CASSLTGASSYEQYF. The sequenced CDR3 bases are TGTGCCAGCAGCTTGACAGGAGCGAGCTCCTACGAG.

A word on this clone: The DNA ends 3 residues before the CDR3 does, and the rest of the CDR3 is filled in from the germline J gene. The chain joins TRBV19 to TRBJ2-3, with TRBD2 matching over 7 bases. This CDR3 has 16 residues. Germline V gene lookup returns CDR1 LNHDA and CDR2 SQIVND (reference sequence). The junction had 12 bases not matched to a gene; V was cut back by 5 bases and J by 4 bases. Incomplete CDR3 DNA: TGTGCCAGTAGTCATCGGGGGAGGGCCTTGGCAGATACG. It translates to CASSHRGRALADT. The whole CDR3 protein reads CASSHRGRALADTQYF. Full variable domain (outside the CDR3, taken from reference TRBV19 and TRBJ2-3): DGGITQSPKYLFRKEGQNVTLSCEQNLNHDAMYWYRQDPGQGLRLIYYSQIVNDFQKGDIAEGYSVSREKKESFPLTVTSAQKNPTAFYLCASSHRGRALADTQYFGPGTRLTVL.

As for this clone: The CDR3 end is not reached by the read, which stops 3 residues before it; the germline J gene fills it in. This chain joins TRBV2 and TRBJ2-2, with TRBD2 matching over 10 bases. This CDR3 comprises 17 residues. Germline CDR1 reads SNHLY; CDR2 reads FYNNEI. The ends lost 6 bases at V and 6 bases at J; junction bases unmatched: 13. The DNA read from the CDR3 is TGTGCCAGCAGACGACTAGCGGGCGGGGGATCTGCCGGGGAG. Its translation is CASRRLAGGGSAGE. The whole CDR3 region reads CASRRLAGGGSAGELFF.

Details on this clone: The read terminates 3 residues ahead of where the CDR3 ends, so the germline J gene completes it. This chain connects TRBV5-1 to TRBJ2-3, with TRBD2 identical over 8 bases. CDR1 is SGHRS, CDR2 YFSETQ, per germline. With 1 base clipped from V and 4 bases from J, the junction kept 8 bases outside the gene matches. The CDR3 sequence is 16 residues long. CDR3 residues: CASSLLGLGVADTQYF. Partial CDR3 DNA: TGCGCCAGCAGCTTGTTGGGACTAGGAGTTGCAGATACG. The variable domain in full, with the rest retrieved from reference TRBV5-1 and TRBJ2-3, is KAGVTQTPRYLIKTRGQQVTLSCSPISGHRSVSWYQQTPGQGLQFLFEYFSETQRNKGNFPGRFSGRQFSNSRSEMNVSTLELGDSALYLCASSLLGLGVADTQYFGPGTRLTVL.

CDR3 residues: CASSRGTGGREGYTF. CDR3 bases read: TGTGCCAGCAGCAGGGGGACAGGGGGCAGAGAGGGC. The chain recombines TRBV7-2 with TRBJ1-2, with 12 bases identical to TRBD1. The read falls 3 residues short of the CDR3 end, and the missing part is taken from the germline J gene. This CDR3 comprises 15 residues. Germline-derived CDR1 and CDR2 are SGHTA and FQGNSA.

Regarding this clone: Read data end 3 residues before the CDR3 end; the end is taken from the germline J gene. The chain joins TRBV30 to TRBJ1-3; no reliable D call. V was shortened by 1 base and J by 0 bases, with 16 bases between the two germline ends. The CDR3 spans 17 residues. In germline, CDR1 is GTSNPN, CDR2 SVGIG (reference sequence). The CDR3 DNA, read in part, is TGTGCCTGGAGTGACTACTTCTCTCAAGCCTCTGGAAACACC. It is translated as CAWSDYFSQASGNT. The entire CDR3 protein is CAWSDYFSQASGNTIYF.

On this clone itself: Read coverage stops 3 residues before the CDR3 terminus; the germline J gene supplies the remainder. V usage is TRBV18 and J usage is TRBJ2-1; TRBD1 agrees at 7 bases. V was pared by 5 bases and J by 7 bases, with 5 bases of the junction left unmatched. The CDR3 runs 13 residues. Germline CDR1 KGHSH, CDR2 LQKENI. The CDR3 region is CASSAKTGNEQFF. The covered CDR3 bases are TGTGCCAGCTCAGCCAAGACAGGGAATGAG.

For this clone: Read sequence stops 3 residues before the CDR3 end, and the germline J gene provides the missing end. This chain links TRBV7-3 with TRBJ1-1; possibly TRBD1 for D (5 bases). V was clipped by 6 bases and J by 2 bases, with 10 bases between them. The CDR3 length is 13 residues. Looked up from germline, CDR1 is SGHTA and CDR2 is FQGTGA. The part of the CDR3 DNA that was read is TGTGCCAGCAGGCAGGGATCTAACACTGAA. It codes for CASRQGSNTE. The full CDR3 protein is CASRQGSNTEAFF.

Regarding this clone: The missing CDR3 end, 3 residues past where the read stops, is filled in from the germline J gene. The chain employs TRBV5-1 and TRBJ2-3, with TRBD2 matching over 8 bases. The junction had 16 bases not matched to a gene; V was cut back by 0 bases and J by 7 bases. There are 18 residues in the CDR3. CDR1 SGHRS and CDR2 YFSETQ come from the germline V gene. Partial CDR3 DNA: TGCGCCAGCAGCTTGGTGTTAGCGTTTGCGGGAGGAGGGAATACG. It is translated as CASSLVLAFAGGGNT. The full CDR3 protein is CASSLVLAFAGGGNTQYF.

Comment on this clone: The read halts 3 residues ahead of the CDR3 end, with the missing end drawn from the germline J gene. This sequence joins TRBV19 and TRBJ1-5; perhaps TRBD1 as D (6 bases). The CDR3 has 14 residues. CDR1 LNHDA and CDR2 SQIVND come from the germline V gene (reference sequence). The V end was cut by 3 bases, the J end by 3 bases, with 9 bases between. The CDR3 bases that were read are TGTGCCAGTAGTATGAACAGGGACAATCAGCCC. Translating gives CASSMNRDNQP. The complete CDR3 reads CASSMNRDNQPQHF.

CDR3 bases read: TGTGCCAGCAGCCCGAGACGGGACACCGGGGAG. Protein: CASSPRRDTGE. The whole CDR3 sequence is CASSPRRDTGELFF. This chain uses TRBV7-2 with TRBJ2-2; unclear D gene. Coverage ceases 3 residues before the CDR3 finishes, and the germline J gene fills in the end. Germline lookup yields CDR1 SGHTA and CDR2 FQGNSA. The CDR3 has 14 amino acids. Trimming shortened V by 5 bases and J by 3 bases, and 10 bases separated the two germline ends. Together with reference TRBV7-2 and TRBJ2-2, the CDR3 gives the full variable domain: GAGVSQSPSNKVTEKGKDVELRCDPISGHTALYWYRQSLGQGLEFLIYFQGNSAPDKSGLPSDRFSAERTGGSVSTLTIQRTQQEDSAVYLCASSPRRDTGELFFGEGSRLTVL.

As concerns this clone: The read ends 3 residues before the CDR3 terminus; that terminus is restored from the germline J gene. V and J are TRBV7-2 and TRBJ1-2; D gene ambiguous. V lost 1 base and J lost 7, with 10 bases in between. Germline CDR1 and CDR2: SGHTA and FQGNSA. This CDR3 comprises 13 residues. Incomplete CDR3 DNA: TGTGCCAGCAGCTTAGGACCGGGTCCTGGC. Its protein is CASSLGPGPG. The whole CDR3 protein reads CASSLGPGPGYTF.

Comments on this clone: The read ends 3 residues early relative to the CDR3; the germline J gene fills the gap. The chain carries TRBV7-3 and TRBJ2-3; D is perhaps TRBD1 (6 bases). There are 16 residues in the CDR3. V was trimmed by 5 bases and J by 0 bases, leaving 15 bases between them. CDR1 SGHTA and CDR2 FQGTGA come from the germline V gene. CDR3 bases read: TGTGCCAGCAGCCCAGGGGTCAGGAGTAGCACAGATACG. Its translation is CASSPGVRSSTDT. The full CDR3 sequence reads CASSPGVRSSTDTQYF. Looking up the rest from reference TRBV7-3 and TRBJ2-3 gives the full variable domain: GAGVSQTPSNKVTEKGKYVELRCDPISGHTALYWYRQSLGQGPEFLIYFQGTGAADDSGLPNDRFFAVRPEGSVSTLKIQRTERGDSAVYLCASSPGVRSSTDTQYFGPGTRLTVL.

Of note for this clone: The read gets to within 3 residues of the CDR3 end, and the germline J gene fills in the rest. The genes are TRBV7-9 and TRBJ1-1; TRBD1 might be the D (5 bases). Trimming took off 4 bases at V and 1 base at J, with 13 bases between the two ends. CDR3 size: 15 residues. CDR1 and CDR2 from the germline V gene are SEHNR and FQNEAQ (reference sequence). The CDR3 reads CASSSAGGPNTEAFF. The covered CDR3 bases are TGTGCCAGCAGCTCGGCGGGGGGACCGAACACTGAA.

Comments on this clone: The read halts 3 residues ahead of the CDR3 end, with the missing end drawn from the germline J gene. This chain joins TRBV29-1 and TRBJ2-7; tentative D call: TRBD1 (5 bases). Trimming pared 7 bases from V and 0 bases from J, leaving 10 bases between. The CDR3 is 12 residues long. The germline V gene has CDR1 SQVTM and CDR2 ANQGSEA. The CDR3 loop is CSAKDSSYEQYF. The CDR3 DNA, read in part, is TGCAGCGCGAAAGACAGCTCCTACGAG.